This T cell receptor (beta chain) stems from a study of breast tumors, draining lymph nodes, adjacent tissues. The study, taken as a whole, reports: Tumors had less TCR diversity than lymph nodes, more than nontumor tissue. Tumor T cell lymph node origin was a supported hypothesis, not proven. The data were judged consistent with most tumor T cells coming from lymph node and expanding in tumor.

The lymph nodes were axillary draining lymph nodes from breast cancer patients. This clonotype was detected only a few times. The antigen is not known. With a much larger clone just one base away, this may be a read error. MiXCR, run by TCRdb on the multiplex PCR reads, gives a single entry per CDR3 protein. The sample contains 150,000 to 200,000 distinct CDR3 sequences, around 35% of which appear only once. CDR1 and CDR2 (germline): PRHDT, FYEKMQ (reference sequence). This CDR3 comprises 15 residues. With V trimmed by 8 bases and J by 7 bases, 11 bases remained unmatched. This receptor was taken from a female donor with breast cancer. Some clones in this sample may be carry-over from other donors' samples. Material: axillary lymph node tissue. This chain joins TRBV13 and TRBJ2-1, with 10 bases lining up with TRBD2. CDR3 nucleotides: TGTGCCAGCCGCGGGCCTAGCGGGGGCGGTAATGAGCAGTTCTTC. As protein: CASRGPSGGGNEQFF.